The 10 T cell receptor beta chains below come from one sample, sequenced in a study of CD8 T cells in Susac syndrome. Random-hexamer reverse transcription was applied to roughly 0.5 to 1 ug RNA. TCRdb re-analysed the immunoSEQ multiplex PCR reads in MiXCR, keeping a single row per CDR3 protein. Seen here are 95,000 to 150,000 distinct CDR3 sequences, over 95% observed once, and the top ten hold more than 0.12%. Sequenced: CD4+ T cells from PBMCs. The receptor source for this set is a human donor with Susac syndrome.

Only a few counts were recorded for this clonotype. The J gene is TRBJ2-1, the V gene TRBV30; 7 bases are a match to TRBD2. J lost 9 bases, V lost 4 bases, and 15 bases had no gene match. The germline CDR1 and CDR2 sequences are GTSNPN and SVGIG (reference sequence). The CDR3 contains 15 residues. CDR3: CAWTTPDGRVGEQFF. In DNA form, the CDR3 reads TGTGCCTGGACCACCCCGGATGGGAGGGTAGGTGAGCAGTTCTTC.

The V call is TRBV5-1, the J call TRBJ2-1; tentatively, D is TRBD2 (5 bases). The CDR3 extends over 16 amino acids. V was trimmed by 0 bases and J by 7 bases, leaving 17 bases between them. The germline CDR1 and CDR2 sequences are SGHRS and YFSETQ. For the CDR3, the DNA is TGCGCCAGCAGCTTGGGACCGAGCGGAGGCGAAAATGAGCAGTTCTTC. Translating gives CASSLGPSGGENEQFF.

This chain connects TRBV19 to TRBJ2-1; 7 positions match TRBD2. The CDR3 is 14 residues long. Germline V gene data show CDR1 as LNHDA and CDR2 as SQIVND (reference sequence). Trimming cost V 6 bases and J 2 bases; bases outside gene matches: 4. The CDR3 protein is CASRRTSTYNEQFF. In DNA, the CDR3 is TGTGCCAGTAGGAGGACTAGTACCTACAATGAGCAGTTCTTC.

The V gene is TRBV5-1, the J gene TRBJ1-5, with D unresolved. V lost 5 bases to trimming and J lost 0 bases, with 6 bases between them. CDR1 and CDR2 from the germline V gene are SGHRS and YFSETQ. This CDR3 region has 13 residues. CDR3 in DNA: TGCGCCAGCAGTGAGAATAGCAATCAGCCCCAGCATTTT. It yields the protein CASSENSNQPQHF.

The CDR3 region is CASSGDQNIQYF. CDR3 nucleotide sequence: TGTGCCAGCAGTGGGGACCAAAACATTCAGTACTTC. The gene calls are TRBV28 and TRBJ2-4; D could derive from TRBD1 or TRBD2 (5 bases each). V shed 5 bases and J shed 5 bases, with 7 bases lying between them. CDR3 length: 12 amino acids. The V gene's germline CDR1 is MDHEN and CDR2 SYDVKM.

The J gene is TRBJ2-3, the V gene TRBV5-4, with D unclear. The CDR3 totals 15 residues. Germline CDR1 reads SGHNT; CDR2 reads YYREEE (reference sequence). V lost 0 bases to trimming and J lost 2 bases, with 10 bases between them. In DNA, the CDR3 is TGTGCCAGCAGCTTGGATAGCAGCCACACAGATACGCAGTATTTT. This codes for CASSLDSSHTDTQYF.

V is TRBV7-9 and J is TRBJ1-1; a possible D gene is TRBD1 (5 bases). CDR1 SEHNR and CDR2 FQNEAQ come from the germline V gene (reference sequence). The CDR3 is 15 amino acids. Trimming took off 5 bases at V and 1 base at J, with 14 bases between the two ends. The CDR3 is CASSQRGFQNTEAFF. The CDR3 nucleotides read TGTGCCAGCAGCCAACGGGGCTTCCAGAACACTGAAGCTTTCTTT.

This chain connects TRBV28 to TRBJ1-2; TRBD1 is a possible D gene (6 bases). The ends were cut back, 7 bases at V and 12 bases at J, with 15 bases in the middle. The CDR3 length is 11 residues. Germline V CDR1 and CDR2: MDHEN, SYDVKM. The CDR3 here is CASTDRYFHTF. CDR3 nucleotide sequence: TGTGCCAGCACCGACAGGTATTTTCACACCTTC.

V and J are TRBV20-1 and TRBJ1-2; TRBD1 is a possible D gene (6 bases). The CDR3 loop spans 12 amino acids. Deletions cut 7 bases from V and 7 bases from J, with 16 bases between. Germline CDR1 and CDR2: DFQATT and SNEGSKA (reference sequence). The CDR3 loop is CSVWGAQAGYTF. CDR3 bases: TGCAGTGTATGGGGGGCTCAAGCTGGCTACACCTTC.

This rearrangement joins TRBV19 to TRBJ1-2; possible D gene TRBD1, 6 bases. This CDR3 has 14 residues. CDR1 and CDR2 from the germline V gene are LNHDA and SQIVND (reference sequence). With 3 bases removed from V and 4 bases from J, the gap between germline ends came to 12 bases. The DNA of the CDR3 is TGTGCCAGTAGTATCAACAGGGCGGTCTATGGCTACACCTTC. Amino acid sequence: CASSINRAVYGYTF.